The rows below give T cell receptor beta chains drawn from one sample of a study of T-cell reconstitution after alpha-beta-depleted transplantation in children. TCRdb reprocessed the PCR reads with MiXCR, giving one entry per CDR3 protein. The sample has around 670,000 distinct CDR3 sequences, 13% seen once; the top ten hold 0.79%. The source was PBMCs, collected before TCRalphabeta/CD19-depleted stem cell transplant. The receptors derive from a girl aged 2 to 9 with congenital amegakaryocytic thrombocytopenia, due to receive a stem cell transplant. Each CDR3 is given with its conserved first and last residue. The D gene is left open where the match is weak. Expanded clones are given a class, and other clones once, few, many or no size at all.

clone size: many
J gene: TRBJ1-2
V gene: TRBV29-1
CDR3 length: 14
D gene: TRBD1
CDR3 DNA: TGCAGCGTTGACGTGCAGGGGGCCTACTATGGCTACACCTTC
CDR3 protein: CSVDVQGAYYGYTF

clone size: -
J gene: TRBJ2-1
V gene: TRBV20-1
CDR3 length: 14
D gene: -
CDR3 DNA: TGCAGTACCCAATCAACTGGAGGGCATAATGAGCAGTTCTTC
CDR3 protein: CSTQSTGGHNEQFF

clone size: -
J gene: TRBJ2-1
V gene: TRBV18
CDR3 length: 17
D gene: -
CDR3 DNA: TGTGCCAGCTCACGCAACAGCGGGCGGGGCTCCTACAATGAGCAGTTCTTC
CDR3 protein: CASSRNSGRGSYNEQFF

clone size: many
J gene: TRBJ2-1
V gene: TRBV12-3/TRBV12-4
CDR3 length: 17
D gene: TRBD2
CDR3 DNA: TGTGCCAGCAGTCTTTCGACTAGCGGAGAGTTTTACAATGAGCAGTTCTTC
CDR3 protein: CASSLSTSGEFYNEQFF

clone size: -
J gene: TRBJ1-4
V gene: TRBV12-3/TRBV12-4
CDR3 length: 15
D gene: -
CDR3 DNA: TGTGCCAGCAGCCCACGGGGCGGACCGAATGAAAAACTGTTTTTT
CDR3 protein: CASSPRGGPNEKLFF

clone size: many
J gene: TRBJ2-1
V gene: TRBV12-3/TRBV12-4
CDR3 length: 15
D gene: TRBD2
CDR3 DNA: TGTGCCAGCAGGGCTAGCGGGACTCCCTACAATGAGCAGTTCTTC
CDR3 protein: CASRASGTPYNEQFF

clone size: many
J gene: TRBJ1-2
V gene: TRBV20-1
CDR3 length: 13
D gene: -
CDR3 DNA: TGCAGTTATATTGCTTTGGGTAGCTATGGCTACACCTTC
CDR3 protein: CSYIALGSYGYTF

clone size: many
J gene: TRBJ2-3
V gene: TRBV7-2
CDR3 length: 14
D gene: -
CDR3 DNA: TGTGCCAGCAGCTTAACCAGGTTCAGTGATACGCAGTATTTT
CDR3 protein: CASSLTRFSDTQYF

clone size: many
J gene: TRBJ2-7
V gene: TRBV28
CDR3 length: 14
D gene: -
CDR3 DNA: TGTGCCAGCAGTGGGTCACTTAGAGCCTACGAGCAGTACTTC
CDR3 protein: CASSGSLRAYEQYF

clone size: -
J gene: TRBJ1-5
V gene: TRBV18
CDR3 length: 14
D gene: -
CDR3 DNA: TGTGCCAGCTCATTGCAGGATAGCAATCAGCCCCAGCATTTT
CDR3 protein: CASSLQDSNQPQHF

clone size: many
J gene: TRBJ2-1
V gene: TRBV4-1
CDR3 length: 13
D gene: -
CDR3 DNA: TGCGCCAGCAGCCAAGGGTCAGACAATGAGCAGTTCTTC
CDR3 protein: CASSQGSDNEQFF

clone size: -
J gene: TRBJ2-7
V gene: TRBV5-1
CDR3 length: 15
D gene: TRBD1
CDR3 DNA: TGCGCCAGCAGCTTGGAGGGGGCTAGCTCCTACGAGCAGTACTTC
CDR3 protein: CASSLEGASSYEQYF

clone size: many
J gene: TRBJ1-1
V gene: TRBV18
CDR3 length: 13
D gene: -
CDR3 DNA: TGCGCCAGCAGCCCGGCGGGGAACACTGAAGCTTTCTTT
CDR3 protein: CASSPAGNTEAFF

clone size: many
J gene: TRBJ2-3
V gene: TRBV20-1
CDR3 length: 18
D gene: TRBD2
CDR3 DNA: TGCAGTGTTACTGAGGCCCCAGGGACTAGCGTCTTCACAGATACGCAGTATTTT
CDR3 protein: CSVTEAPGTSVFTDTQYF

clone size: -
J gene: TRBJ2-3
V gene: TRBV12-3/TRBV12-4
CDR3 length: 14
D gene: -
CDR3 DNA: TGTGCCAGCAGTTTAGGCGGTGGGGGGGATACGCAGTATTTT
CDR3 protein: CASSLGGGGDTQYF

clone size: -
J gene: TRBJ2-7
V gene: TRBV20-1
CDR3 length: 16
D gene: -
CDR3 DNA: TGCAGTGCTAGAGATCACACGGGGGCTACGTTCTACGAGCAGTACTTC
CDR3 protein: CSARDHTGATFYEQYF

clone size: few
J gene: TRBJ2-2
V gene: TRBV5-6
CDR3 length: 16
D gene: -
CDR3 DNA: TGTGCCAGCAGTTTCCCGGGACCACACTACACCGGGGAGCTGTTTTTT
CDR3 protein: CASSFPGPHYTGELFF

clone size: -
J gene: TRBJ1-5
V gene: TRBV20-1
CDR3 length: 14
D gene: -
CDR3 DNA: TGCAGTGCCACCACACAGGGTAGGCTACAGCCCCAGCATTTT
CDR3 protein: CSATTQGRLQPQHF

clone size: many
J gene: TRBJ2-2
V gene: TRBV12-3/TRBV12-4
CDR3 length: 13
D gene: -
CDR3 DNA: TGTGCCAGCAGTGCGGGACGCACCGGGGAGCTGTTTTTT
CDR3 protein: CASSAGRTGELFF

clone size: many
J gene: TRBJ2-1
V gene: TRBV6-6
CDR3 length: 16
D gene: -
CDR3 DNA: TGTGCCAGCAGAACCTCTCGCCCCAAGGGCTACAATGAGCAGTTCTTC
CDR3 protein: CASRTSRPKGYNEQFF

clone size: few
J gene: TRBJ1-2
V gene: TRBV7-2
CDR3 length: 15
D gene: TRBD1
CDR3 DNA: TGTGCCAGCAGCCCCTGGACAGGGTTGTTCTATGGCTACACCTTC
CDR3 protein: CASSPWTGLFYGYTF

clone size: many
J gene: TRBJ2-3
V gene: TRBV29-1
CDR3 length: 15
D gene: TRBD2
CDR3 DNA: TGCAGTGTGTCATGGCCGGGAGGGCCGAGAGATACGCAGTATTTT
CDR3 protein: CSVSWPGGPRDTQYF

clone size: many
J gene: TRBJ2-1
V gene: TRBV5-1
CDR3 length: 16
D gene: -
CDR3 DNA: TGCGCCAGCAGTCCCATTCTAGATCAACTTTACAATGAGCAGTTCTTC
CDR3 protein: CASSPILDQLYNEQFF

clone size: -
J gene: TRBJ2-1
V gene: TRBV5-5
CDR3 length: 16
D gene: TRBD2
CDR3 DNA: TGTGCCAGCAGCTTGGGTCCGGGAGGTCCTGGCAATGAGCAGTTCTTC
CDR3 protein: CASSLGPGGPGNEQFF

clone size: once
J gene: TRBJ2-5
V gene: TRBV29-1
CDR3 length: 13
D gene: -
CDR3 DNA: TGCAGCGCCGAGGGTGACACCGAAGAGACCCAGTACTTC
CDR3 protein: CSAEGDTEETQYF

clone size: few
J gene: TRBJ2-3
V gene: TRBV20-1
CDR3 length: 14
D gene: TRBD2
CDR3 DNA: TGCAGTGCTTTACTAGCGTTTATGGGGGATACGCAGTATTTT
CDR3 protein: CSALLAFMGDTQYF

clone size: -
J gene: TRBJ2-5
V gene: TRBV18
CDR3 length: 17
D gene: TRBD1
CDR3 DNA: TGTGCCAGCTCCTCCCTTCCTCGGCAGGGGGTCCGAGAGACCCAGTACTTC
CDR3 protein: CASSSLPRQGVRETQYF

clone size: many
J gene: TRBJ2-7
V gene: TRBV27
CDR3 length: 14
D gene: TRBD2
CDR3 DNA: TGTGCCAGCAGGGGAACTAGCGGGTTCTACGAGCAGTACTTC
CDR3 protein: CASRGTSGFYEQYF

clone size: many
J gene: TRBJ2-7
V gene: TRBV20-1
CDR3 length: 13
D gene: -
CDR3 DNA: TGCAGTGCTAGAGTTCCACTAAAGGGCGAGCAGTACTTC
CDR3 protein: CSARVPLKGEQYF

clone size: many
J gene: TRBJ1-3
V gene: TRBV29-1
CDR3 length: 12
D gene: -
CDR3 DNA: TGCAGCGTTCCAGGCCTTGGAAACACCATATATTTT
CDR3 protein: CSVPGLGNTIYF

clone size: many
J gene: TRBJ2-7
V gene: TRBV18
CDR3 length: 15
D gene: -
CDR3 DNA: TGTGCCAGCTCACGACTGGGGGGTACCTACTACGAGCAGTACTTC
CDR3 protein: CASSRLGGTYYEQYF

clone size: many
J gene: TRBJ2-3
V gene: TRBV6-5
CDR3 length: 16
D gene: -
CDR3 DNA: TGTGCCAGCAGTTACTCAGGGGTGGACACCGCAGATACGCAGTATTTT
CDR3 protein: CASSYSGVDTADTQYF

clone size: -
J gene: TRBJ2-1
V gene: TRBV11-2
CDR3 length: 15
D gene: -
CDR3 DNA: TGTGCCAGCAGCACAACCTACCGAACCTACAATGAGCAGTTCTTC
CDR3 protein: CASSTTYRTYNEQFF

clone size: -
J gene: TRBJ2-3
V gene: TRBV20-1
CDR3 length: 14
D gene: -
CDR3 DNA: TGCAGAGCTAGACAAGGGGCTAGCACAGATACGCAGTATTTT
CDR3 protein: CRARQGASTDTQYF

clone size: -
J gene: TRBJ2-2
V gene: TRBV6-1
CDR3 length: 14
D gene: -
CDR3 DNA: TGTGCCAGCAGGCCGGCCGTGAACACCGGGGAGCTGTTTTTT
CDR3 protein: CASRPAVNTGELFF

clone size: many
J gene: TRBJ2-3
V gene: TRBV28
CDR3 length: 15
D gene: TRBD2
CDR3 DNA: TGTGCCAGCAGTACTAGCGGGAGGCTGGCAGATACGCAGTATTTT
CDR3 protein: CASSTSGRLADTQYF

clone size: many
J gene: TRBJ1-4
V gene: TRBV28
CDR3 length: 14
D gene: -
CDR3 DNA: TGTGCCAGCAGACTTCGCACAGGGTGGGAAAAACTGTTTTTT
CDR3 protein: CASRLRTGWEKLFF

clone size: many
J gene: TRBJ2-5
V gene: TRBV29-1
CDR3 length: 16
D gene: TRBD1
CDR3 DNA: TGCAGCGTTGAAGCCCAACGGGACAGGGCAAAAGAGACCCAGTACTTC
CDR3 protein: CSVEAQRDRAKETQYF

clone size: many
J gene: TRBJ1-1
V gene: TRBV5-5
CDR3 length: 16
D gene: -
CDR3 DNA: TGTGCCAGCAGCTCCAGGGGCGGACGGATGAACACTGAAGCTTTCTTT
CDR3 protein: CASSSRGGRMNTEAFF

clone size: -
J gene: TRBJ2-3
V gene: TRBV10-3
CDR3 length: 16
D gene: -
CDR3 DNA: TGTGCCATCAGTGGAAAAGGGCGGAGCAACACAGATACGCAGTATTTT
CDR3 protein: CAISGKGRSNTDTQYF